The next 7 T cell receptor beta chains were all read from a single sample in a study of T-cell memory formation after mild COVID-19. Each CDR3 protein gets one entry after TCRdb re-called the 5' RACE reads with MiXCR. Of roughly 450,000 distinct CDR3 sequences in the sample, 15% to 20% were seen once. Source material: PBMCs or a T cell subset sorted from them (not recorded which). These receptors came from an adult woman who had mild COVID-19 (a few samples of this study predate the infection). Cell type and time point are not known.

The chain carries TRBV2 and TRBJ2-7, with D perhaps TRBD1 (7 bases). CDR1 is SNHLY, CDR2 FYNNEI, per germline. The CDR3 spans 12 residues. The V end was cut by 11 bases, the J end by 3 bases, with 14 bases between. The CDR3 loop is CAQGRGDYEQYF. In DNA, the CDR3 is TGTGCCCAGGGCAGGGGGGACTACGAGCAGTACTTC.

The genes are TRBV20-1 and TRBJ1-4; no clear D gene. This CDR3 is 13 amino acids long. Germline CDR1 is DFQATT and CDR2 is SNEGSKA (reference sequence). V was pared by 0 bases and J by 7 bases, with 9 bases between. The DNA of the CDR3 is TGCAGTGCTAGAGACGCGGCGCGTGAAAAACTGTTTTTT. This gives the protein CSARDAAREKLFF.

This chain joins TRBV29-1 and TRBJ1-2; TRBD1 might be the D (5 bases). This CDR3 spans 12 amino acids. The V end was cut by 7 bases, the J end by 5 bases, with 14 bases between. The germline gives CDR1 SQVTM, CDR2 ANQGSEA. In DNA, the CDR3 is TGCAGCGCTGGGGACGGGAAGTATGGCTACACCTTC. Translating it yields CSAGDGKYGYTF.

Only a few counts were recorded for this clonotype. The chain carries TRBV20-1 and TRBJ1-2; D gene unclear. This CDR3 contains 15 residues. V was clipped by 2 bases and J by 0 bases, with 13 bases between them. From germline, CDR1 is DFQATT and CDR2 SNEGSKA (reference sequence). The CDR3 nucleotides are TGCAGTGCTAGAAATCCTGGTACCGCTAACTATGGCTACACCTTC. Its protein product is CSARNPGTANYGYTF.

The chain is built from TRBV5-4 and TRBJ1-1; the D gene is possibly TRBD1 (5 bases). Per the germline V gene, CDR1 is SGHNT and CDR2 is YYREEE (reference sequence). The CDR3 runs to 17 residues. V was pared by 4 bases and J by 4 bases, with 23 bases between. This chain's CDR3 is CASSRPNEQVLGTEAFF. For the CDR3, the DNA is TGTGCCAGCAGCCGCCCGAATGAACAGGTTTTGGGCACTGAAGCTTTCTTT.

CDR3 DNA sequence: TGTGCCAGCAGCTTGCAGGGGGTAGTAGACGAGCAGTACTTC. It encodes CASSLQGVVDEQYF. V usage is TRBV7-6 and J usage is TRBJ2-7, with 7 positions matching TRBD1. Germline CDR1 and CDR2: SGHVS and FNYEAQ. V shed 3 bases, J shed 5 bases, and the junction held 7 bases outside the gene matches. CDR3 length: 14 amino acids.

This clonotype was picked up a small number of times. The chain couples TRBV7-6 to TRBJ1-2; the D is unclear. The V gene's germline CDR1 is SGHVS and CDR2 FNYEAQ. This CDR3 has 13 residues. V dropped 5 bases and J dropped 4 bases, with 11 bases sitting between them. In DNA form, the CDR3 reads TGTGCCAGCAGCCCGGACGGCGTCTATGGCTACACCTTC. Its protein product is CASSPDGVYGYTF.